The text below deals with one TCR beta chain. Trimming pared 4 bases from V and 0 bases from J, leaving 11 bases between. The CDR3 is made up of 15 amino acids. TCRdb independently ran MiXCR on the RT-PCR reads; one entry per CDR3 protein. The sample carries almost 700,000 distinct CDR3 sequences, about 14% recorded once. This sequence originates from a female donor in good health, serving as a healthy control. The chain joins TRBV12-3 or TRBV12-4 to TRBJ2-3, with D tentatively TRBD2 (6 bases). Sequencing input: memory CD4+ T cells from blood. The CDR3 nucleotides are TGTGCCAGCAGTTCGGGGGACCTGAGCACAGATACGCAGTATTTT. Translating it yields CASSSGDLSTDTQYF.